These 6 T cell receptor beta chains originate from one sample sequenced in a study of cytomegalovirus exposure and HLA in healthy donors. Amplification used 60 Vbeta primers and 13 Jbeta primers. Assay: immunoSEQ multiplex PCR; the TCRdb copy retains only in-frame clones and omits some. The data show 110,000 or so clones, 60% to 80% seen once. Input material: PBMCs. Source of these receptors: a man aged 45-60 years in good health and CMV-seropositive.

This clone was recorded once. The chain carries TRBV9 and TRBJ2-2; TRBD2 aligns across 7 bases. The CDR3 sequence is 16 residues long. V lost 4 bases and J lost 6; bases outside the gene matches: 12. Germline V gives CDR1 SGDLS, CDR2 YYNGEE. CDR3 in amino acids: CASSPGLGLDAGELFF. The CDR3 region has the DNA TGTGCCAGCAGCCCCGGACTAGGCCTTGACGCCGGGGAGCTGTTTTTT.

The chain joins TRBV4-1 to TRBJ2-7; no firm D call. V lost 1 base, J lost 2 bases, and 9 bases lay in between. The CDR3 has 14 residues. Germline loops: CDR1 MGHRA, CDR2 YSYEKL. In nucleotides, the CDR3 is TGCGCCAGCAGCCAAGCGGGTTCCGCCTACGAGCAGTACTTC. It yields the protein CASSQAGSAYEQYF.

V usage is TRBV18 and J usage is TRBJ2-3; possible D gene TRBD2, 7 bases. V was shortened by 6 bases and J by 5 bases, with 18 bases between the two germline ends. CDR3 size: 15 residues. Germline assignment: CDR1 KGHSH and CDR2 LQKENI. CDR3: CASSRGGLGGDTQYF. CDR3 in DNA: TGTGCCAGCTCCCGCGGGGGCCTCGGGGGAGATACGCAGTATTTT.

This clone was picked up a small number of times. The V call is TRBV30, the J call TRBJ1-1; a weak D match, TRBD1 (5 bases). This CDR3 has 15 amino acids. Trimming left V 3 bases short and J 1 base short, with 15 bases between. Germline V gives CDR1 GTSNPN, CDR2 SVGIG (reference sequence). Written as DNA, the CDR3 is TGTGCCTGGAGCATTGGGGGGTCGCGGAACACTGAAGCTTTCTTT. Encoded protein: CAWSIGGSRNTEAFF.

V usage is TRBV2 and J usage is TRBJ1-5; D might be TRBD1 (5 bases). The CDR3 is made up of 14 amino acids. The ends were cut back, 8 bases at V and 0 bases at J, with 11 bases in the middle. The germline V gene encodes CDR1 SNHLY and CDR2 FYNNEI. CDR3 protein: CASAGVYSNQPQHF. The CDR3 region has the DNA TGTGCCAGCGCGGGGGTGTATAGCAATCAGCCCCAGCATTTT.

This sequence joins TRBV5-1 and TRBJ1-2; TRBD1 matches at 9 bases. V lost 0 bases, J lost 7 bases, and 7 bases stayed unmatched. This CDR3 has 15 amino acids. The germline V gene encodes CDR1 SGHRS and CDR2 YFSETQ. The DNA of the CDR3 is TGCGCCAGCAGCTTGGCCCTTGGGACAGGGAGTGGCTACACCTTC. Its protein product is CASSLALGTGSGYTF.